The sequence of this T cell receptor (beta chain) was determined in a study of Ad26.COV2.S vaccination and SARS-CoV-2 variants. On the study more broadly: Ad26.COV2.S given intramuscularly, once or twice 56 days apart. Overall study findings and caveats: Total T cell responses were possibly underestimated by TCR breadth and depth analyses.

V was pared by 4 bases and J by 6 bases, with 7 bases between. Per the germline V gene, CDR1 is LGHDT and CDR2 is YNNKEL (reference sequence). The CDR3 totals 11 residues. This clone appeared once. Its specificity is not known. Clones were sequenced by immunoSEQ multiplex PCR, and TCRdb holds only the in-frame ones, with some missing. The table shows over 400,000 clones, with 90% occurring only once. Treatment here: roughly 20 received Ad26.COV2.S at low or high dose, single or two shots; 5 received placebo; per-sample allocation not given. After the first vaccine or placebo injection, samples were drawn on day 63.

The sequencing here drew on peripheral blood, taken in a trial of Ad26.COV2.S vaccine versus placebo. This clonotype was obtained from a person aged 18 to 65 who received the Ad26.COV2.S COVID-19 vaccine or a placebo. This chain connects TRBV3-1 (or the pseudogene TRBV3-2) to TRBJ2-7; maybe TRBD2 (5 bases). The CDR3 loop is CASSPGVEQYF. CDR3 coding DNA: TGTGCCAGCAGCCCCGGGGTCGAGCAGTACTTC.